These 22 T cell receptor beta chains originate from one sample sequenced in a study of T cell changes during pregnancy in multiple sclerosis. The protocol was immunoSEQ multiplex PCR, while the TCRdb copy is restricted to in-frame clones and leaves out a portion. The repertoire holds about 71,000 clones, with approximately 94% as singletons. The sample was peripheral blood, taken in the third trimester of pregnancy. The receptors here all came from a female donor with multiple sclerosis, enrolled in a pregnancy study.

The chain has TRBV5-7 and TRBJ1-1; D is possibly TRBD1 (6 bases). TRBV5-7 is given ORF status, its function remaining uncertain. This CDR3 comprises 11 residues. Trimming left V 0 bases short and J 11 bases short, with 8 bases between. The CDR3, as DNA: TGTGCCAGCAGCTTGGGGGGACATGCTTTCTTT. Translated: CASSLGGHAFF.

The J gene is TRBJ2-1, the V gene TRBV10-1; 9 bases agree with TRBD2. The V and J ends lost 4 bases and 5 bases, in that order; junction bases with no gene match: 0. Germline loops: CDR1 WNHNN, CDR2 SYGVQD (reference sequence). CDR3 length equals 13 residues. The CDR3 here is CASSASGNNEQFF. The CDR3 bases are TGCGCCAGCAGTGCTAGCGGGAACAATGAGCAGTTCTTC.

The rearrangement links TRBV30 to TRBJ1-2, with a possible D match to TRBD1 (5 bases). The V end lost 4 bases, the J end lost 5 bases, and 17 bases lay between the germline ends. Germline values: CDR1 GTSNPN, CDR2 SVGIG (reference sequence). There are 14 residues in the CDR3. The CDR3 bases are TGTGCCTGGACGAACAGACGGGGGAAGTATGGCTACACCTTC. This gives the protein CAWTNRRGKYGYTF. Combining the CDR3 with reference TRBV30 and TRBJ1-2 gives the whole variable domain SQTIHQWPATLVQPVGSPLSLECTVEGTSNPNLYWYRQAAGRGLQLLFYSVGIGQISSEVPQNLSASRPQDRQFILSSKKLLLSDSGFYLCAWTNRRGKYGYTFGSGTRLTVV.

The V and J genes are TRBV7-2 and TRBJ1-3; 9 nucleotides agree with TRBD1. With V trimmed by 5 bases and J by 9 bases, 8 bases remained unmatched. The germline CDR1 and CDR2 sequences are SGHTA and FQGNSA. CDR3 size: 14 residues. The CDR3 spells CASSPGQGHTTIYF. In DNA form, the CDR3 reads TGTGCCAGCAGCCCGGGACAGGGTCATACCACCATATATTTT.

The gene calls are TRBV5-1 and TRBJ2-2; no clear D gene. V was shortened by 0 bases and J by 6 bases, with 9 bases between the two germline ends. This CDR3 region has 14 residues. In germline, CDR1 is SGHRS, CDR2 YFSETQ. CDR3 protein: CASSLDSPAGELFF. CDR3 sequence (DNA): TGCGCCAGCAGCTTGGACAGTCCGGCCGGGGAGCTGTTTTTT.

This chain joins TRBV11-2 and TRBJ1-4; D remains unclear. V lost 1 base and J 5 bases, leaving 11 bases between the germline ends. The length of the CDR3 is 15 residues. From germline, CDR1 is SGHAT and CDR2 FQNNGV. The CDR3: CASSLGYSHNEKLFF. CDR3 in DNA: TGTGCCAGCAGCTTAGGTTACAGCCACAATGAAAAACTGTTTTTT.

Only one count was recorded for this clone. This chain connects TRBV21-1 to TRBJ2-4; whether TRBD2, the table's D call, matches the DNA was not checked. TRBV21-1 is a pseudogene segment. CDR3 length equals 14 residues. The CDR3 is CATPGGLPKNIQYF. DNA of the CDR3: TGTGCCACACCGGGCGGGTTACCCAAAAACATTCAGTACTTC.

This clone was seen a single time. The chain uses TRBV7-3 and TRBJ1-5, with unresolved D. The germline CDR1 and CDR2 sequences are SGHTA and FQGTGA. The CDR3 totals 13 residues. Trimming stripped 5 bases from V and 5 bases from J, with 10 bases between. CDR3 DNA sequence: TGTGCCAGCAGCCCGTCGGAGGATCAGCCCCAGCATTTT. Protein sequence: CASSPSEDQPQHF.

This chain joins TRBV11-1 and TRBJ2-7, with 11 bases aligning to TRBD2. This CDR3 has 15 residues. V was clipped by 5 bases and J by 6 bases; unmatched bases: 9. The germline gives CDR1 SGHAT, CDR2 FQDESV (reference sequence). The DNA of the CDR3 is TGTGCCAGCAGCCCGCGTAGCGGGAGGGCCTCCGAGCAGTACTTC. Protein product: CASSPRSGRASEQYF.

CDR3 region: CASSLQGGEGKLFF. The CDR3 DNA is TGTGCCAGCAGCCTACAGGGTGGGGAGGGAAAACTGTTTTTT. The V gene is TRBV5-5, the J gene TRBJ1-4; perhaps TRBD1 as D (6 bases). The CDR3 length is 14 residues. Trimming pared 4 bases from V and 10 bases from J, leaving 17 bases between. The germline CDR1 and CDR2 sequences are SGHKS and YYEKEE (reference sequence).

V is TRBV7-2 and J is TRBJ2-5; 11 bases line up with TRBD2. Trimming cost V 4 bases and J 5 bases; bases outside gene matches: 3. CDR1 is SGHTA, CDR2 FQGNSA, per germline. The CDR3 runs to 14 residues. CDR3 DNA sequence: TGTGCCAGCAGCTCGACTAGCGGGATGGAGACCCAGTACTTC. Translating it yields CASSSTSGMETQYF.

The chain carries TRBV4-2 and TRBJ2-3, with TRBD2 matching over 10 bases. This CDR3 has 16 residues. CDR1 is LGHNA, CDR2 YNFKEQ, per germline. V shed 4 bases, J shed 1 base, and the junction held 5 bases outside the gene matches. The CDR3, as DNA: TGTGCCAGCAGCCCCTTAGCGGGAGGCCGCACAGATACGCAGTATTTT. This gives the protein CASSPLAGGRTDTQYF.

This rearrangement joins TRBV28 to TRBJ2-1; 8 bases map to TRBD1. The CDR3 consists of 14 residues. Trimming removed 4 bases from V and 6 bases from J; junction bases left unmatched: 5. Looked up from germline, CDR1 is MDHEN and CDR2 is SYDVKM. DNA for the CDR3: TGTGCCAGCAGTTCAGGACAGGGACGCAATGAGCAGTTCTTC. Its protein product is CASSSGQGRNEQFF.

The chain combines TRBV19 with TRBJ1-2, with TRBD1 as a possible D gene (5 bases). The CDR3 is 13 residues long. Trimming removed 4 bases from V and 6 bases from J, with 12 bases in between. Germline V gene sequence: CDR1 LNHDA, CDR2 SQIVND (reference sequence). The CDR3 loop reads CASSKSGRDGYTF. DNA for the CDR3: TGTGCCAGTAGTAAATCAGGGAGGGATGGCTACACCTTC.

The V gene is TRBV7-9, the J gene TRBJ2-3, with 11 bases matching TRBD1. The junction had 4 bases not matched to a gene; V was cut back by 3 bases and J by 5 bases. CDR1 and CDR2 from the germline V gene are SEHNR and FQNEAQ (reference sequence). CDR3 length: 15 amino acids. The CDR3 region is CASSLDRGPGDTQYF. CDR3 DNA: TGTGCCAGCAGCTTGGACAGGGGGCCTGGAGATACGCAGTATTTT.

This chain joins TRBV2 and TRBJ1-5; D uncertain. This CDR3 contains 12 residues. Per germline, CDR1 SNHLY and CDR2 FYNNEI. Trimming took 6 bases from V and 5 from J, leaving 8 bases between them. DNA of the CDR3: TGTGCCAGCAGACGGGAGGATCAGCCCCAGCATTTT. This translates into CASRREDQPQHF.

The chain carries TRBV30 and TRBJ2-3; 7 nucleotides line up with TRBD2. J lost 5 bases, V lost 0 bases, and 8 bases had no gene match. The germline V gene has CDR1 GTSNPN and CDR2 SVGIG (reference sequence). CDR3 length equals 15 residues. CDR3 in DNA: TGTGCCTGGAGTGTACTCAGCGGGATCGGAGATACGCAGTATTTT. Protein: CAWSVLSGIGDTQYF.

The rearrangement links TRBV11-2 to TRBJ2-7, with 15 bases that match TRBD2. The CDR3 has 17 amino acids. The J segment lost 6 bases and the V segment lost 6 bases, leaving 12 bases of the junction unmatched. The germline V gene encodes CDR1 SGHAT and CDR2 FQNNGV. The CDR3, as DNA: TGTGCCAGCAGTTTGATGGGGGCGGGACTAGCGGGAGGCGAGCAGTACTTC. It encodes CASSLMGAGLAGGEQYF.

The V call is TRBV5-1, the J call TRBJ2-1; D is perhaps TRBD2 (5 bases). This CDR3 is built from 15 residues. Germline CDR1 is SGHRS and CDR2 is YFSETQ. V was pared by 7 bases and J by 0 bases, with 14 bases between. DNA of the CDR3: TGCGCCAGCTGCCACGGGATGAGCTCCTACAATGAGCAGTTCTTC. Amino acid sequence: CASCHGMSSYNEQFF.

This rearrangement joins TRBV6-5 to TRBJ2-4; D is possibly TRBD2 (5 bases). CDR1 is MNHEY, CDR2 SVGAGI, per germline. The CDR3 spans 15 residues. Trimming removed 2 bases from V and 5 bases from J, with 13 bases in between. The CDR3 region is CASSYNPGNQNIQYF. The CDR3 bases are TGTGCCAGCAGTTACAATCCGGGGAATCAAAACATTCAGTACTTC.

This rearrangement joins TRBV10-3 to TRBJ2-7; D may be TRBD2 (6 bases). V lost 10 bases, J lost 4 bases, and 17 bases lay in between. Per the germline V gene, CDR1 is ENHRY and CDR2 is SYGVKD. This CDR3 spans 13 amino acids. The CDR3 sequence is CATRDPGVYEQYF. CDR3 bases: TGTGCCACGCGAGATCCGGGGGTTTACGAGCAGTACTTC.

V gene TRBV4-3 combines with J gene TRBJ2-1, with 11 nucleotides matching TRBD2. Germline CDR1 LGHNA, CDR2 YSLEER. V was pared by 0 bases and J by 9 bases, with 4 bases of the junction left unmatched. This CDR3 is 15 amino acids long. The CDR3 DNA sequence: TGCGCCAGCAGCCAAGAACCTAGCGGGAGGATTGAGCAGTTCTTC. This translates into CASSQEPSGRIEQFF.